These 8 T cell receptor beta chains originate from one sample sequenced in a study of beta chain features in type 1 diabetes (dated by TCRdb to 2017 to 2018). The method behind the library was the immunoSEQ multiplex PCR assay. All of the isolated RNA was reverse transcribed with the High Capacity cDNA Reverse Transcription Kit, so expressed TCRB transcripts were sequenced. This immuneACCESS table, as held by TCRdb, lists in-frame sequences with V and J called but not all clones. Of the missing ones, under half trace to an unresolved V gene in checked studies; the others have no known cause. This sample lists some 300,000 clones; under 8.5% were detected once. Roughly 0.94% of the sample is held by the ten biggest clonotypes. The sequenced sample was central memory CD4+ T cells from blood. The receptors were sampled from a woman between 18 and 29 years old in good health.

This clone turned up a few times. The chain has TRBV28 and TRBJ1-1; 10 nucleotides align to TRBD1. This CDR3 comprises 15 residues. Germline V gives CDR1 MDHEN, CDR2 SYDVKM. Losses at the gene ends were 4 bases for V and 4 bases for J; bases not matched to a gene: 6. CDR3 sequence (DNA): TGTGCCAGCAGTTCCCGGACAGGGGGGGTCACTGAAGCTTTCTTT. Its translation is CASSSRTGGVTEAFF.

The genes are TRBV7-2 and TRBJ2-1; the D is unclear. V lost 5 bases and J lost 0, with 11 bases in between. In germline, CDR1 is SGHTA, CDR2 FQGNSA. The CDR3 length is 15 residues. The CDR3 reads CASSPDESSYNEQFF. For the CDR3, the DNA is TGTGCCAGCAGCCCAGACGAGAGCTCCTACAATGAGCAGTTCTTC.

The chain couples TRBV20-1 to TRBJ2-1; TRBD2 matches at 9 bases. This CDR3 contains 11 residues. Looked up from germline, CDR1 is DFQATT and CDR2 is SNEGSKA (reference sequence). After removal of 2 bases from V and 15 bases from J, the junction contained 5 bases not matched to a gene. DNA of the CDR3: TGCAGTGCTAGACTATCTAGCGGGGCGTTCTTC. Protein: CSARLSSGAFF.

As concerns this clone: This specimen includes other DNA sequences encoding the same CDR3. This chain connects TRBV13 to TRBJ2-5; 8 bases are shared with TRBD1. V lost 2 bases to trimming and J lost 5 bases; unmatched junction nucleotides: 4. This CDR3 is built from 14 residues. The germline V gene has CDR1 PRHDT and CDR2 FYEKMQ (reference sequence). The CDR3 nucleotides read TGTGCCAGCAGCTTACCAGGGGGCGGGGAGACCCAGTACTTC. The encoded protein is CASSLPGGGETQYF.

V and J are TRBV2 and TRBJ1-3; 7 nucleotides line up with TRBD1. Unmatched junction bases numbered 11, after V lost 6 bases and J lost 9 bases. Germline V gives CDR1 SNHLY, CDR2 FYNNEI. There are 14 residues in the CDR3. CDR3 DNA: TGTGCCAGCAGCGAGGGGGCCACCATACCCACCATATATTTT. It is translated as CASSEGATIPTIYF.

The table lists this clone with a few counts. The chain has TRBV5-6 and TRBJ1-2; 9 nucleotides align to TRBD1. From germline, CDR1 is SGHDT and CDR2 YYEEEE. V lost 2 bases, J lost 0 bases, and 5 bases stayed unmatched. The CDR3 covers 16 residues. In DNA form, the CDR3 reads TGTGCCAGCAGCTTACCCGGGACAGGGACTAACTATGGCTACACCTTC. Its protein is CASSLPGTGTNYGYTF.

In nucleotides, the CDR3 is TGTGCCAGCAGCTTAGTGGGACTAGCGGGAGGAGGCCAAGAGACCCAGTACTTC. It encodes CASSLVGLAGGGQETQYF. J is TRBJ2-5 and V is TRBV7-2, with 15 bases fitting TRBD2. Germline V CDR1 and CDR2: SGHTA, FQGNSA. The CDR3 consists of 18 residues. The junction had 4 bases not matched to a gene; V was cut back by 1 base and J by 1 base. Using reference TRBV7-2 and TRBJ2-5 for the parts outside the CDR3, the full variable domain is GAGVSQSPSNKVTEKGKDVELRCDPISGHTALYWYRQSLGQGLEFLIYFQGNSAPDKSGLPSDRFSAERTGGSVSTLTIQRTQQEDSAVYLCASSLVGLAGGGQETQYFGPGTRLLVL.

The gene calls are TRBV19 and TRBJ1-3; tentative D call: TRBD1 (6 bases). The CDR3 has 14 amino acids. Germline V gene sequence: CDR1 LNHDA, CDR2 SQIVND (reference sequence). V shed 3 bases and J shed 2 bases, with 8 bases lying between them. The CDR3 DNA is TGTGCCAGTAGTATGGGGGGCACTGGAAACACCATATATTTT. Its protein is CASSMGGTGNTIYF.